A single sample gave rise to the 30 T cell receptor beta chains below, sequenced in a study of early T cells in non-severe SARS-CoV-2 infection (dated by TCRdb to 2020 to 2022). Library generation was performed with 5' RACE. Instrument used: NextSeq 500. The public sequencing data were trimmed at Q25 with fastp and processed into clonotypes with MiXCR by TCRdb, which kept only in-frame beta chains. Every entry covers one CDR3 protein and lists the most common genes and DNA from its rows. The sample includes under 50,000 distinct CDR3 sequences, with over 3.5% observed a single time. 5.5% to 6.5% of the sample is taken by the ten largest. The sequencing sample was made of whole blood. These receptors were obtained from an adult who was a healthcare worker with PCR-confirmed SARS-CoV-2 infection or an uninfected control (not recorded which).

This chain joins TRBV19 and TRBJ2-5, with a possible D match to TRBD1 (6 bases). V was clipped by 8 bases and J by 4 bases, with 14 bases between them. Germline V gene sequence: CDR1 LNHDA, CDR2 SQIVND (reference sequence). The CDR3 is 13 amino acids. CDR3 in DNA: TGTGCCAGTGGACCCGGGACAACAGAGACCCAGTACTTC. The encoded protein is CASGPGTTETQYF.

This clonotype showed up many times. This CDR3 is CASSPDGNQPQHF. The DNA for the CDR3 is TGCGCCAGCAGCCCGGACGGAAATCAGCCCCAGCATTTT. The chain uses TRBV5-1 and TRBJ1-5; D gene uncertain. This CDR3 contains 13 residues. The V and J ends lost 4 bases and 4 bases respectively, with 9 bases between them. CDR1 is SGHRS and CDR2 is YFSETQ in the germline V gene. Variable domain in full (rest from reference TRBV5-1 and TRBJ1-5): KAGVTQTPRYLIKTRGQQVTLSCSPISGHRSVSWYQQTPGQGLQFLFEYFSETQRNKGNFPGRFSGRQFSNSRSEMNVSTLELGDSALYLCASSPDGNQPQHFGDGTRLSIL.

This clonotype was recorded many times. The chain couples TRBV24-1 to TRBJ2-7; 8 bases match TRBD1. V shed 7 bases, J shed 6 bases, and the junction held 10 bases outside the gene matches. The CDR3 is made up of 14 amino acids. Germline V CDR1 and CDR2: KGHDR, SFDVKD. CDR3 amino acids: CATSETGTGPEQYF. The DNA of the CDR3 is TGTGCCACCAGCGAGACCGGGACAGGACCCGAGCAGTACTTC.

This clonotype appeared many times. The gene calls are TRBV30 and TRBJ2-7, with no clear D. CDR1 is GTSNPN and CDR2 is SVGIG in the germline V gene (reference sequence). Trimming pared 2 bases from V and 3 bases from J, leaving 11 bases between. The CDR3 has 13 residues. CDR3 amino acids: CAWSKGWIYEQYF. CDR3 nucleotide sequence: TGTGCCTGGAGTAAGGGCTGGATCTACGAGCAGTACTTC.

The CDR3 spells CASSSPGLAGAETQYF. CDR3 in DNA: TGTGCCAGCAGTTCCCCGGGACTAGCGGGAGCAGAGACCCAGTACTTC. This rearrangement joins TRBV28 to TRBJ2-5; 14 bases agree with TRBD2. The J segment lost 4 bases and the V segment lost 4 bases, leaving 5 bases of the junction unmatched. CDR1 is MDHEN and CDR2 is SYDVKM in the germline V gene. The CDR3 is made up of 16 amino acids.

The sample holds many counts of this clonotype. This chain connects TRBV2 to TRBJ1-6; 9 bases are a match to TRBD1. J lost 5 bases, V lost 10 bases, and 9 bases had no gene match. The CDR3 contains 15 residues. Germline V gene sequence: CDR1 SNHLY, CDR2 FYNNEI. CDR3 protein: CATNPGQGNNSPLHF. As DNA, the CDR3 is TGTGCCACCAACCCGGGACAGGGCAATAATTCACCCCTCCACTTT.

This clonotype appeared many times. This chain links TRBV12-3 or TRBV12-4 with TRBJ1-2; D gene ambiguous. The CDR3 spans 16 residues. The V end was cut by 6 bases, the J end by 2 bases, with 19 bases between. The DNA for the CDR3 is TGTGCCAGCAGACCTCGGCCCCTCGGTGGGAACTATGGCTACACCTTC. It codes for CASRPRPLGGNYGYTF.

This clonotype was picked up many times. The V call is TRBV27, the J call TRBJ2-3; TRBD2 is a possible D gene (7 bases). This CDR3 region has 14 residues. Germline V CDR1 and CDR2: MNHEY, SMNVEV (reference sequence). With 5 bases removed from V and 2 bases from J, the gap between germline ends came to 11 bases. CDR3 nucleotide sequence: TGTGCCAGCAGTCTAGGGGGGGCCACAGATACGCAGTATTTT. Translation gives CASSLGGATDTQYF.

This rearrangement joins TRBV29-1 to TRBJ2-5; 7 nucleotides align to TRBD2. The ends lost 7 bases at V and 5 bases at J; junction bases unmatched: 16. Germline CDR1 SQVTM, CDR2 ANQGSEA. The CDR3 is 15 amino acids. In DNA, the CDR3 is TGCAGCGGAGGTCTTTCGGGAGGCCGCGGGGAGACCCAGTACTTC. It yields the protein CSGGLSGGRGETQYF.

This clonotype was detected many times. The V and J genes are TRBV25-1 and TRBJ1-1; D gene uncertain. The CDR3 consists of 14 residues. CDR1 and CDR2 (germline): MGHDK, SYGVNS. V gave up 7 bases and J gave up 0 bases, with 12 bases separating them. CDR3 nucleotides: TGTGCCAGCACCAAGACTGGGTTGAACACTGAAGCTTTCTTT. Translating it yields CASTKTGLNTEAFF.

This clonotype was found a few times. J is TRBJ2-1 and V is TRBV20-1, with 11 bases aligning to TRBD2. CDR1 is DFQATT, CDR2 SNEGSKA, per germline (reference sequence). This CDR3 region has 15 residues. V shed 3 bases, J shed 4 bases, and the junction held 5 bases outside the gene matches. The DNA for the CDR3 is TGCAGTGCTAGCTCGGGACTAGCGGCTTACAATGAGCAGTTCTTC. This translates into CSASSGLAAYNEQFF.

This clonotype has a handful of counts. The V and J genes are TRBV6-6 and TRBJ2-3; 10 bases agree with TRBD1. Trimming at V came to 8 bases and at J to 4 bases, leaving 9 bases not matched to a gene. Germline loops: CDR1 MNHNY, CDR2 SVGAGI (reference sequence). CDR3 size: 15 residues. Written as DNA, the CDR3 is TGTGCCAGCGGCCCCCGGGACAGGGGTGCAGATACGCAGTATTTT. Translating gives CASGPRDRGADTQYF.

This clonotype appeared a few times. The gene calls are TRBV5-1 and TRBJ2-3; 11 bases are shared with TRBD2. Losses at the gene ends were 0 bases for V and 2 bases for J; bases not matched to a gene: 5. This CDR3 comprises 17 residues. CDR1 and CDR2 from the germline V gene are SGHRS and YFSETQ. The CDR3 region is CASSLEPSGGPTDTQYF. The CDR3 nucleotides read TGCGCCAGCAGCTTGGAGCCTAGCGGGGGGCCCACAGATACGCAGTATTTT.

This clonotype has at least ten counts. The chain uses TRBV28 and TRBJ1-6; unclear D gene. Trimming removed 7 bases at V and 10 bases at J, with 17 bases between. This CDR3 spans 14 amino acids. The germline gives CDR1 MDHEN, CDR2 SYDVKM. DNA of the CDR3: TGTGCCAGCAAGCTGAACATGGGCACGTCACCCCTCCACTTT. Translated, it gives CASKLNMGTSPLHF. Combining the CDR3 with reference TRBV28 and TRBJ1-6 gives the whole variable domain DVKVTQSSRYLVKRTGEKVFLECVQDMDHENMFWYRQDPGLGLRLIYFSYDVKMKEKGDIPEGYSVSREKKERFSLILESASTNQTSMYLCASKLNMGTSPLHFGNGTRLTVT.

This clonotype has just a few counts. CDR3 amino acids: CATSRDRNAGELFF. The CDR3 DNA follows: TGTGCCACCAGCAGAGATCGGAATGCCGGGGAGCTGTTTTTT. The chain combines TRBV15 with TRBJ2-2; no reliable D call. V dropped 0 bases and J dropped 6 bases, with 8 bases sitting between them. The CDR3 loop spans 14 amino acids. CDR1 and CDR2 (germline): LNHNV, YYDKDF (reference sequence).

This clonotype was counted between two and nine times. The CDR3 spells CASSLGGTSKETQYF. The DNA of the CDR3 is TGTGCCAGCAGTTTGGGGGGGACTTCCAAAGAGACCCAGTACTTC. The V call is TRBV7-6, the J call TRBJ2-5; 7 nucleotides agree with TRBD2. CDR3 length: 15 amino acids. Germline assignment: CDR1 SGHVS and CDR2 FNYEAQ. Germline trimming cut 6 bases from V and 3 bases from J; bases unmatched to any gene: 10.

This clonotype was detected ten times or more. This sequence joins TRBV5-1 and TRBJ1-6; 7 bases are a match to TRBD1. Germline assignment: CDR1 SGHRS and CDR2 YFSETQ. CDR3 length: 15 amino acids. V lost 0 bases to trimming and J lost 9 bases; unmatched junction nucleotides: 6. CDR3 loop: CASSLEGAQGSPLHF. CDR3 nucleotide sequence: TGCGCCAGCAGCTTGGAGGGGGCGCAGGGTTCACCCCTCCACTTT.

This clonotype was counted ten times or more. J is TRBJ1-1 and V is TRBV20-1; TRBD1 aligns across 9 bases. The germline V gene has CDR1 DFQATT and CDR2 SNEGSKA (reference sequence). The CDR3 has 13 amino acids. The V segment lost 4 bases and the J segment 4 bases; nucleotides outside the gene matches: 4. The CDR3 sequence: CSAIQGAATEAFF. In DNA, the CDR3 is TGCAGTGCTATACAGGGGGCGGCCACTGAAGCTTTCTTT.

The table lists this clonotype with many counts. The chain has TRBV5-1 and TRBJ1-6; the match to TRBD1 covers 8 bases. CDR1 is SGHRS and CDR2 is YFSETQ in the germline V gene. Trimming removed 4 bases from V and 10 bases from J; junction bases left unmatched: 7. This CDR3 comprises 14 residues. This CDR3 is CASSHGQGDSPLHF. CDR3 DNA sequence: TGCGCCAGCAGCCACGGACAGGGAGACTCACCCCTCCACTTT.

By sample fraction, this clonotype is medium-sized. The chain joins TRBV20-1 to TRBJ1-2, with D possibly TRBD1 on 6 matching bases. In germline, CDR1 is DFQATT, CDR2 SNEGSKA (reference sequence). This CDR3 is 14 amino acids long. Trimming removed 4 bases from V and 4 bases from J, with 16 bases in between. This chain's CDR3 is CSANRGGISYGYTF. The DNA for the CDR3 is TGCAGTGCTAATAGAGGGGGGATAAGCTATGGCTACACCTTC.

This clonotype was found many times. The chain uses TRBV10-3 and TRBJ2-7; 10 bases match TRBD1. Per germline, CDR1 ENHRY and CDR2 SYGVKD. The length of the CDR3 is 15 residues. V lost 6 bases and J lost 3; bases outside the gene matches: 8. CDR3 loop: CAIRGGTGVFYEQYF. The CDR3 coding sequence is TGTGCCATCAGAGGGGGGACAGGGGTTTTCTACGAGCAGTACTTC.

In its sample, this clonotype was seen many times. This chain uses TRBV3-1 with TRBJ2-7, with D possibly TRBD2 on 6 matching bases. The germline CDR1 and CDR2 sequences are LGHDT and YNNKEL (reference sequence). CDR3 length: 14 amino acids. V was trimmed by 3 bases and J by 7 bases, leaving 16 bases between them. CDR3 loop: CASSQDSGAGEQYF. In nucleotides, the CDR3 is TGTGCCAGCAGCCAGGACTCCGGGGCGGGGGAGCAGTACTTC.

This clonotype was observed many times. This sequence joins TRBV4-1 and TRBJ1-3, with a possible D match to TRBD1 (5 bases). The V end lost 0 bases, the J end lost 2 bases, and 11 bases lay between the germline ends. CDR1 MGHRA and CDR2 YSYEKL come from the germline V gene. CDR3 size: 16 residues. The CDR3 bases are TGCGCCAGCAGCCAAGATGGGGGAGGGCCTGGAAACACCATATATTTT. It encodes CASSQDGGGPGNTIYF.

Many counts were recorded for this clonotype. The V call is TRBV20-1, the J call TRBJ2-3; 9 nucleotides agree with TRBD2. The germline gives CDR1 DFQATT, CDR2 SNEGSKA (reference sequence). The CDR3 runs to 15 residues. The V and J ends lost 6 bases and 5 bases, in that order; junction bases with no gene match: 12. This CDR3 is CSASSGEGVGDTQYF. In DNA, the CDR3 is TGCAGTGCGTCTAGCGGGGAGGGGGTAGGAGATACGCAGTATTTT.

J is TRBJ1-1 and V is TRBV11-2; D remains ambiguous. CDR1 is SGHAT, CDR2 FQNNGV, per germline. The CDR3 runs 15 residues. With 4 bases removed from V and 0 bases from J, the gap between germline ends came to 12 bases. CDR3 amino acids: CASSSVIEMNTEAFF. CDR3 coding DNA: TGTGCCAGCAGCTCGGTTATAGAAATGAACACTGAAGCTTTCTTT.

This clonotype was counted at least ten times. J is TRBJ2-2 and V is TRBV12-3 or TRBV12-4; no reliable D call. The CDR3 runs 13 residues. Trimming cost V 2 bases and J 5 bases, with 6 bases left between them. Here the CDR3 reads CASSLSQTGELFF. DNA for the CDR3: TGTGCCAGCAGTTTATCCCAGACCGGGGAGCTGTTTTTT.

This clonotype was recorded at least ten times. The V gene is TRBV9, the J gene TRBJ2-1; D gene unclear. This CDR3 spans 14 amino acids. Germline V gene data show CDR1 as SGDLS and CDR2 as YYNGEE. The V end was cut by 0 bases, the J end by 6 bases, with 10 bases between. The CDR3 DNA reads TGTGCCAGCAGCGTAGCTTCAAGAGGCAATGAGCAGTTCTTC. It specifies CASSVASRGNEQFF.

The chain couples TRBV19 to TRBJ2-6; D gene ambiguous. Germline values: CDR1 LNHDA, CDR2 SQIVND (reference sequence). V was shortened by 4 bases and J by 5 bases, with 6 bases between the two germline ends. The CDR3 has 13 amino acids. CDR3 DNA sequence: TGTGCCAGTAGTAGGGGAAGGGCCAACGTCCTGACTTTC. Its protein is CASSRGRANVLTF.

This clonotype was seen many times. The DNA for the CDR3 is TGTGCCAGCATTCCAGAGCGGGGGAGCTCCTACGAGCAGTACTTC. Translation: CASIPERGSSYEQYF. The chain couples TRBV28 to TRBJ2-7; 8 bases line up with TRBD2. V shed 7 bases, J shed 0 bases, and the junction held 8 bases outside the gene matches. Germline V gene sequence: CDR1 MDHEN, CDR2 SYDVKM. This CDR3 comprises 15 residues.

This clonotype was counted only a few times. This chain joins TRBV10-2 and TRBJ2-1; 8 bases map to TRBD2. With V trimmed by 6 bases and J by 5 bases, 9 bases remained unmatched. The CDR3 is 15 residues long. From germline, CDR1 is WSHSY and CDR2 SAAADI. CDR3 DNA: TGCGCCAGCAGCTACGCGGGGGGTTATCACAATGAGCAGTTCTTC. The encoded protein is CASSYAGGYHNEQFF.